This T cell receptor beta chain was found in a study of CD8 T cells in Susac syndrome. The CDR3 loop spans 16 amino acids. V lost 0 bases, J lost 3 bases, and 17 bases lay in between. The germline CDR1 and CDR2 sequences are GTSNPN and SVGIG (reference sequence). To note about this clonotype: The antigen remains undetermined.

Findings and limits, study-wide: It was acknowledged in the study that the number of individuals who were included in its TCR sequencing and HLA analysis was relatively small.

TCR beta sequencing was performed on blood CD8+ and CD4+ T cells. Negative magnetic isolation gave CD8+ and CD4+ cells; FACS enriched CD8+ TEMRA. Random hexamers were used to reverse transcribe the RNA input (roughly 0.5 to 1 ug). The immunoSEQ assay covered 54 Vbeta and 13 Jbeta segments for CDR3. MiXCR, applied by TCRdb to the immunoSEQ multiplex PCR reads, yields one record per CDR3 protein. The sample carries 160,000 or so distinct CDR3 sequences, roughly 96% recorded once. The source of this sequence is a human donor with multiple sclerosis. Sample: CD8+ T cells from PBMCs. The chain links TRBV30 to TRBJ1-2; D is unclear. Here the CDR3 reads CAWSVPQQLFDYGYTF. CDR3 nucleotide sequence: TGTGCCTGGAGTGTACCACAGCAACTCTTTGACTATGGCTACACCTTC.